This T cell receptor beta chain was documented in a study of regulatory T cells in long-lasting Graves disease. As for the study in general: Disease was considered persistent Graves' disease after over 5 years of antithyroid drugs (with positive TSH receptor antibodies). Points from the study as a whole: The small sample size may have reduced accuracy.

Investigators prepared the TCR beta libraries by applying iRepertoire HTBI primers and Arm-PCR of CDR3 regions. TCRdb analysed the multiplex PCR reads with MiXCR anew, one entry per CDR3 protein. The sample has some 430,000 distinct CDR3 sequences, roughly a fifth seen once. Time point denoted: persistent/refractory GD, antithyroid drugs over 5 years with positive TRAb. Preparation of the TCR library used RNA extracted from PBMCs. This clonotype showed up just once. Its antigen is unknown. The sequence derives from a female donor with Graves disease. Source: peripheral blood mononuclear cells (PBMCs), taken when the disease was refractory, from a patient treated with antithyroid drugs.

DNA for the CDR3: TGTGCCAGCAGTTTATCCTCCGGGACAGGGGGCACTGAAGCTTTCTTT. This sequence encodes CASSLSSGTGGTEAFF. This chain connects TRBV27 to TRBJ1-1, with TRBD1 matching over 11 bases. Germline CDR1 reads MNHEY; CDR2 reads SMNVEV (reference sequence). This CDR3 is 16 amino acids long. The trim removed 0 bases at V and 4 bases at J, leaving 4 bases unmatched.